The 16 T cell receptor beta chains listed next were all sequenced from one sample in a study of T cell repertoires in cytomegalovirus infection. These receptors have no known antigen. TCRdb called the reads again in MiXCR, with one record for every CDR3 protein. Here the sample spans about 500,000 distinct CDR3 sequences, around 35% being singletons. Sequences were derived from cultured PBMCs, sampled from culture after CMV antigen stimulation. These receptors were collected from a human donor in good health (CMV status not recorded). Some clones in this sample may be carry-over from other donors' samples.

J is TRBJ1-6 and V is TRBV5-1; 7 bases are a match to TRBD1. The ends lost 5 bases at V and 10 bases at J; junction bases unmatched: 15. The CDR3 is 16 residues long. From germline, CDR1 is SGHRS and CDR2 YFSETQ. CDR3 amino acids: CASRAAGTAISSPLHF. The CDR3 region has the DNA TGCGCCAGCAGAGCGGCCGGGACAGCCATCTCCTCACCCCTCCACTTT.

This clonotype was detected many times. This rearrangement joins TRBV19 to TRBJ1-5; TRBD1 agrees at 7 bases. CDR1 LNHDA and CDR2 SQIVND come from the germline V gene (reference sequence). V dropped 5 bases and J dropped 5; count of bases not matched to a gene: 9. The CDR3 runs 15 residues. The CDR3 sequence: CASSFARTGDQPQHF. The CDR3 DNA sequence: TGTGCCAGTAGTTTTGCCCGGACAGGAGATCAGCCCCAGCATTTT.

Notes on this clonotype: Since a much larger clone is just one base distant, this may be a read error. The V and J genes are TRBV12-3 or TRBV12-4 and TRBJ1-1; a possible D gene is TRBD1 (5 bases). This CDR3 region has 12 residues. Trimming left V 6 bases short and J 4 bases short, with 9 bases between. Here the CDR3 reads CASRRQSTEAFF. The CDR3 DNA reads TGTGCCAGCAGACGACAGTCCACTGAAGCTTTCTTT.

Comment on this clonotype: A junction boundary mismatches the germline segment, possibly from a read error. The gene calls are TRBV29-1 and TRBJ1-5; perhaps TRBD1 as D (6 bases). Germline V gives CDR1 SQVTM, CDR2 ANQGSEA. The CDR3 runs to 13 residues. CDR3 protein: CSAEQGIGQPQHF. CDR3 coding DNA: TGCAGCGCTGAACAGGGAATCGGTCAGCCCCAGCATTTT. Full variable domain (missing parts from reference TRBV29-1 and TRBJ1-5): SAVISQKPSRDICQRGTSLTIQCQVDSQVTMMFWYRQQPGQSLTLIATANQGSEATYESGFVIDKFPISRPNLTFSTLTVSNMSPEDSSIYLCSAEQGIGQPQHFGDGTRLSIL.

V and J are TRBV9 and TRBJ1-6, with D perhaps TRBD1 (5 bases). The V end lost 0 bases, the J end lost 2 bases, and 9 bases lay between the germline ends. This CDR3 region has 16 residues. The germline V gene has CDR1 SGDLS and CDR2 YYNGEE. The CDR3 region has the DNA TGTGCCAGCAGCGTAGCCCCAGGGACCTATAATTCACCCCTCCACTTT. Residues: CASSVAPGTYNSPLHF.

This clonotype showed up just a few times. This chain connects TRBV2 to TRBJ1-2; a possible D gene is TRBD1 (5 bases). V dropped 7 bases and J dropped 2 bases, with 8 bases sitting between them. The V gene's germline CDR1 is SNHLY and CDR2 FYNNEI. This CDR3 is 12 amino acids long. CDR3 residues: CASIAGNYGYTF. The CDR3 coding sequence is TGTGCCAGCATAGCAGGGAACTATGGCTACACCTTC.

On this clonotype: At one of its ends the junction is not consistent with the germline gene, which may arise from a read error. The rearrangement links TRBV14 to TRBJ1-2; no firm D call. Germline V gene lookup returns CDR1 SGHDN and CDR2 FVKESK. This CDR3 is built from 12 residues. CDR3: CASSQEAHFKSF. DNA for the CDR3: TGTGCCAGCAGCCAAGAGGCACACTTCAAGTCCTTC.

The CDR3: CASKRTSSTDTQYF. The DNA of the CDR3 is TGTGCCAGTAAACGGACTAGCAGCACAGATACGCAGTATTTT. V is TRBV19 and J is TRBJ2-3; 8 nucleotides align to TRBD2. Germline loops: CDR1 LNHDA, CDR2 SQIVND (reference sequence). With 7 bases clipped from V and 0 bases from J, the junction kept 3 bases outside the gene matches. The CDR3 sequence is 14 residues long.

This clonotype was seen only a few times. The chain recombines TRBV6-6 with TRBJ1-2; D unresolved. The CDR3 sequence is 12 residues long. The germline CDR1 and CDR2 sequences are MNHNY and SVGAGI (reference sequence). The ends were cut back, 2 bases at V and 7 bases at J, with 8 bases in the middle. The CDR3 spells CASSYAGRGYTF. CDR3 bases: TGTGCCAGCAGTTACGCCGGTCGTGGCTACACCTTC.

The chain joins TRBV12-3 or TRBV12-4 to TRBJ1-1; tentatively, D is TRBD1 (5 bases). V was clipped by 3 bases and J by 4 bases, with 12 bases between them. This CDR3 region has 14 residues. The CDR3 loop is CASSLQPGGTEAFF. The CDR3 DNA follows: TGTGCCAGCAGTTTGCAACCGGGGGGCACTGAAGCTTTCTTT.

This chain uses TRBV2 with TRBJ2-1; D is unresolved. The CDR3 is 12 amino acids. V lost 8 bases and J lost 8, with 13 bases in between. Germline V gene data show CDR1 as SNHLY and CDR2 as FYNNEI. CDR3 sequence (DNA): TGTGCCAGCGGCCTAGACGGGTATGAGCAGTTCTTC. Residues: CASGLDGYEQFF.

The V gene is TRBV12-5, the J gene TRBJ2-3; 10 bases are shared with TRBD2. The CDR3 runs to 16 residues. Germline V gene data show CDR1 as LGHNT and CDR2 as FRNRAP. V lost 4 bases and J lost 9; bases outside the gene matches: 13. CDR3 protein: CASGSRLAGIRSTQYF. The CDR3 DNA follows: TGTGCTAGTGGTTCCCGACTAGCGGGCATAAGGAGCACGCAGTATTTT.

The CDR3 DNA follows: TGTGCCAGCAGTCCGGGGCCCCCAAGGGCGAACACTGAAGCTTTCTTT. Translation gives CASSPGPPRANTEAFF. The chain has TRBV27 and TRBJ1-1; TRBD1 is a possible D gene (5 bases). Germline CDR1 and CDR2: MNHEY and SMNVEV (reference sequence). V was cut by 5 bases and J by 1 base, with 17 bases left in between. There are 16 residues in the CDR3.

This clonotype was counted between two and nine times. The chain joins TRBV11-2 to TRBJ2-1, with 7 bases fitting TRBD1. This CDR3 is 15 amino acids long. Germline assignment: CDR1 SGHAT and CDR2 FQNNGV. Losses at the gene ends were 1 base for V and 1 base for J; bases not matched to a gene: 1. CDR3 protein: CASSLAGQSYNEQFF. The CDR3, as DNA: TGTGCCAGCAGCTTAGCGGGACAGTCCTACAATGAGCAGTTCTTC.

This chain links TRBV19 with TRBJ2-5, with 13 positions matching TRBD2. After removal of 5 bases from V and 5 bases from J, the junction contained 8 bases not matched to a gene. The CDR3 totals 16 residues. Germline CDR1 and CDR2: LNHDA and SQIVND (reference sequence). CDR3 sequence reads: CASSYGTSGTTETQYF. In DNA form, the CDR3 reads TGTGCCAGTAGTTACGGGACTAGCGGGACCACGGAGACCCAGTACTTC.

The rearrangement links TRBV7-2 to TRBJ2-7; a weak D match, TRBD1 (5 bases). Trimming stripped 5 bases from V and 6 bases from J, with 20 bases between. The CDR3 covers 15 residues. Germline V CDR1 and CDR2: SGHTA, FQGNSA. CDR3 amino acids: CASSQGGAGSGEQYF. CDR3 nucleotide sequence: TGTGCCAGCAGCCAGGGTGGGGCAGGGTCCGGCGAGCAGTACTTC.